Listed here are 8 T cell receptor beta chains from one sample, sequenced in a study of blood T cell repertoires in COVID-19. Profiling relied on immunoSEQ multiplex PCR, and the TCRdb table lists in-frame clones only, not all of them. The table has 45,000 to 65,000 clones, approximately 86% seen once. The sequenced material came from peripheral blood. The receptors come from a man aged 40-49 years with acute or convalescent COVID-19.

The chain recombines TRBV7-9 with TRBJ2-6; D gene unclear. The CDR3 length is 14 residues. The germline V and J ends were trimmed by 5 bases and 3 bases, with 8 bases remaining between them. Germline CDR1 is SEHNR and CDR2 is FQNEAQ (reference sequence). The CDR3 DNA follows: TGTGCCAGCAGCCCTAGTTATGGGGCCAACGTCCTGACTTTC. This codes for CASSPSYGANVLTF.

The chain has TRBV5-6 and TRBJ1-3; D is perhaps TRBD1 (6 bases). This CDR3 has 13 residues. Germline CDR1 SGHDT, CDR2 YYEEEE. Trimming pared 4 bases from V and 4 bases from J, leaving 9 bases between. The CDR3 loop is CASSKQGGNTIYF. The CDR3, as DNA: TGTGCCAGCAGCAAACAGGGAGGAAACACCATATATTTT.

J is TRBJ1-1 and V is TRBV24-1, with 9 bases identical to TRBD1. CDR3 size: 15 residues. Germline values: CDR1 KGHDR, CDR2 SFDVKD. Unmatched junction bases numbered 5, after V lost 3 bases and J lost 4 bases. The CDR3 spells CATSDTMDRGTEAFF. CDR3 in DNA: TGTGCCACCAGTGATACCATGGACAGGGGCACTGAAGCTTTCTTT.

The V call is TRBV2, the J call TRBJ1-2, with 8 bases matching TRBD1. This CDR3 is built from 13 residues. The germline V gene encodes CDR1 SNHLY and CDR2 FYNNEI. The trim removed 7 bases at V and 7 bases at J, leaving 8 bases unmatched. The CDR3 here is CASTNDRGSGYTF. CDR3 in DNA: TGTGCCAGCACCAACGACAGGGGTTCTGGCTACACCTTC.

In this sample, this clone turned up a few times. The V call is TRBV6-5, the J call TRBJ1-2; the match to TRBD1 covers 8 bases. The CDR3 is made up of 14 amino acids. The trim removed 6 bases at V and 3 bases at J, leaving 6 bases unmatched. Per the germline V gene, CDR1 is MNHEY and CDR2 is SVGAGI. The CDR3 DNA follows: TGTGCCAGCAGCATTCGACAGGGGTACTATGGCTACACCTTC. Protein product: CASSIRQGYYGYTF.

This rearrangement joins TRBV19 to TRBJ2-1; TRBD2 aligns across 11 bases. The CDR3 runs 16 residues. The junction had 6 bases not matched to a gene; V was cut back by 6 bases and J by 2 bases. Germline CDR1 LNHDA, CDR2 SQIVND (reference sequence). In DNA, the CDR3 is TGTGCCAGTAGACCGAGGGGACTAGCGGCCTACAATGAGCAGTTCTTC. Its translation: CASRPRGLAAYNEQFF.

Only a few counts were recorded for this clone. CDR3 coding DNA: TGTGCCAGCAGCCAAACTGCAGTTAGAGGCAAAAACATTCAGTACTTC. Its protein product is CASSQTAVRGKNIQYF. The rearrangement links TRBV14 to TRBJ2-4; D not certain. V was trimmed by 2 bases and J by 3 bases, leaving 14 bases between them. The germline V gene has CDR1 SGHDN and CDR2 FVKESK. This CDR3 is built from 16 residues.

This clone was observed once. The chain joins TRBV18 to TRBJ2-1; 10 nucleotides agree with TRBD2. The germline V gene has CDR1 KGHSH and CDR2 LQKENI. The CDR3 runs to 18 residues. Germline trimming cut 2 bases from V and 9 bases from J; bases unmatched to any gene: 16. CDR3 nucleotides: TGTGCCAGCTCACCAAAACTAGCGGGAAAGACTGCTGCTGGTGAGCAGTTCTTC. This encodes CASSPKLAGKTAAGEQFF.